This TCR beta chain appears in the sequencing data of a study of cytomegalovirus exposure and HLA in healthy donors. Study as a whole: The same platform was used for the roughly 130 validation repertoires and the roughly 730 first-cohort repertoires, a later analysis reported.

Study-wide findings and caveats: Using the classifier, cytomegalovirus status was reportedly diagnosed with high specificity and sensitivity. The study listed approximately 160 cytomegalovirus-associated TCR beta chains.

Comments on this clone: Its antigen is unidentified.

TCRdb's copy holds only in-frame clones and misses some; the assay was immunoSEQ multiplex PCR. The sample contains roughly 300,000 clones, 88% of which appear only once. The CDR3 runs 14 residues. CDR1 and CDR2 from the germline V gene are MNHNY and SVGAGI (reference sequence). V gave up 9 bases and J gave up 8 bases; unmatched junction bases: 13. The source material was PBMCs. This TCR was recovered from a woman between 18 and 29 years old in good health and CMV-seronegative. This chain connects TRBV6-6 to TRBJ2-1, with 7 bases that match TRBD1. CDR3 bases: TGTGCCAGTACTCCTACTCGAGGGGGCGATGAGCAGTTCTTC. Protein: CASTPTRGGDEQFF.